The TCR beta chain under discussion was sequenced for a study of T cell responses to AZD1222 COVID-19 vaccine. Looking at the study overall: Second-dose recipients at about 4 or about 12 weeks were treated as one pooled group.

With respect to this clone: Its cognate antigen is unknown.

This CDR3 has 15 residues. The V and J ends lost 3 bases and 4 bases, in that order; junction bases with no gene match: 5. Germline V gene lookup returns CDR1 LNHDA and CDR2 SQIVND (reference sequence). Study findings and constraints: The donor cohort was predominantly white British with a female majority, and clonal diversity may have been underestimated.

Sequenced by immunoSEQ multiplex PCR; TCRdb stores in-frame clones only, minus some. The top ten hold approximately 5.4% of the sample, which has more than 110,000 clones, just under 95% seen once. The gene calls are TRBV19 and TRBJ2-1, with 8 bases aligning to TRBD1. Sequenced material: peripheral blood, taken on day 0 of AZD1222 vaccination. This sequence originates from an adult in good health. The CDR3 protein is CASSIETGVYNEQFF. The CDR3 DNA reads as TGTGCCAGTAGTATCGAGACAGGGGTATACAATGAGCAGTTCTTC.